This TCR beta chain was found in a study of cytomegalovirus exposure and HLA in healthy donors. Study results and caveats: A later analysis linked a missense DCLRE1C variant to TCR beta V- and J-gene trimming. Association of fewer than 20,000 TCR beta sequences with HLA alleles was found at 0.05 false discovery rate in a later analysis. The study assumed roughly uniform donor sequencing depth for presence/absence analyses.

CDR1 MDHEN and CDR2 SYDVKM come from the germline V gene. V was clipped by 7 bases and J by 1 base, with 19 bases between them. The CDR3 sequence is 16 residues long. This clone was counted a few times. The target antigen is unknown. Donors counted as nominally healthy when sampled, yet unrecorded immune exposures were likely. The PCR made use of 60 Vbeta and 13 Jbeta primers. The table came from immunoSEQ multiplex PCR; TCRdb's copy has only in-frame clones and leaves some out. The sample carries 200,000 to 250,000 clones, 75% to 85% recorded once. This chain joins TRBV28 and TRBJ1-1; D call uncertain. Sequences were obtained from PBMCs. This TCR came from a girl aged 5-17 years in good health and CMV-seronegative. Here the CDR3 DNA reads TGTGCCAGCACTGCCAGCGTCCCTTCGAGGAACACTGAAGCTTTCTTT. Translating it yields CASTASVPSRNTEAFF.